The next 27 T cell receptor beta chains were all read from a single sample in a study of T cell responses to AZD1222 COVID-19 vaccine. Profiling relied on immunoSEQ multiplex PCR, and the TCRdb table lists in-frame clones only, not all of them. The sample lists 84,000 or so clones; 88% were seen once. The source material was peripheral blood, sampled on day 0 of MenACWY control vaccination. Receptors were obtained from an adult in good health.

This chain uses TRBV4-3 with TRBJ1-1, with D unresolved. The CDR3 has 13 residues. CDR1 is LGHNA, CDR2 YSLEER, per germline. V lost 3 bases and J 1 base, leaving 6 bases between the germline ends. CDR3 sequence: CASSHSRNTEAFF. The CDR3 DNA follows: TGCGCCAGCAGCCACAGCAGGAACACTGAAGCTTTCTTT.

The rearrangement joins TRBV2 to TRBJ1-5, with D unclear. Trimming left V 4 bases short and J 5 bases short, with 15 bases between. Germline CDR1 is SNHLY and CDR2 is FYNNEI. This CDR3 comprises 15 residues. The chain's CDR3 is CASSALGQKDQPQHF. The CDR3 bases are TGTGCCAGCAGTGCTCTAGGTCAGAAAGATCAGCCCCAGCATTTT.

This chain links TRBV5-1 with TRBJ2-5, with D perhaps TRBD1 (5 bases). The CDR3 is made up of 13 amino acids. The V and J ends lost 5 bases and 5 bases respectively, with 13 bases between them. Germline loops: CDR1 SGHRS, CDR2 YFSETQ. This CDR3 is CASRPGPQETQYF. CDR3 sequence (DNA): TGCGCCAGCAGGCCAGGGCCACAGGAGACCCAGTACTTC. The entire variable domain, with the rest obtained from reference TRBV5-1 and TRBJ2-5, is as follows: KAGVTQTPRYLIKTRGQQVTLSCSPISGHRSVSWYQQTPGQGLQFLFEYFSETQRNKGNFPGRFSGRQFSNSRSEMNVSTLELGDSALYLCASRPGPQETQYFGPGTRLLVL.

CDR3 protein: CASSPFDKYTGELFF. CDR3 coding DNA: TGTGCCAGCAGCCCCTTTGACAAATACACCGGGGAGCTGTTTTTT. The chain carries TRBV6-5 and TRBJ2-2, with unresolved D. V was clipped by 6 bases and J by 3 bases, with 14 bases between them. CDR1 is MNHEY, CDR2 SVGAGI, per germline. This CDR3 region has 15 residues.

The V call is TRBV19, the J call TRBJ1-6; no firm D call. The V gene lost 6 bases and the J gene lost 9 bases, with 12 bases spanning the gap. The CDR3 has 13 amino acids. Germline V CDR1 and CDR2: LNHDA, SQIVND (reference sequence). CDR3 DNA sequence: TGTGCCAGTAGGAGGTCAGGCACTTCACCCCTCCACTTT. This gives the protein CASRRSGTSPLHF.

The CDR3 region is CASSAKDRRNYGYTF. The CDR3 DNA sequence: TGTGCCAGTAGTGCCAAGGACAGGAGGAACTATGGCTACACCTTC. V and J are TRBV19 and TRBJ1-2; the match to TRBD1 covers 7 bases. V gave up 5 bases and J gave up 2 bases; unmatched junction bases: 8. This CDR3 contains 15 residues. Germline V gives CDR1 LNHDA, CDR2 SQIVND (reference sequence).

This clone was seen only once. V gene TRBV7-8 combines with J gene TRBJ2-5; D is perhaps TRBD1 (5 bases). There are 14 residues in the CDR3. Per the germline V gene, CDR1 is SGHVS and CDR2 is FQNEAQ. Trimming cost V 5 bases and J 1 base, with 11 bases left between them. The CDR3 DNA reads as TGTGCCAGCAGCCTCCAGGGATTCCAAGAGACCCAGTACTTC. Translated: CASSLQGFQETQYF.

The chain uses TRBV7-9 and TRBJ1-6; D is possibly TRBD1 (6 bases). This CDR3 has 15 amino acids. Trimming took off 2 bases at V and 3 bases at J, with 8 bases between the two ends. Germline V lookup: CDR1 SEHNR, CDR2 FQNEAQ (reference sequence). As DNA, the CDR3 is TGTGCCAGCAGCTTACGACAGGACTATAATTCACCCCTCCACTTT. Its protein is CASSLRQDYNSPLHF.

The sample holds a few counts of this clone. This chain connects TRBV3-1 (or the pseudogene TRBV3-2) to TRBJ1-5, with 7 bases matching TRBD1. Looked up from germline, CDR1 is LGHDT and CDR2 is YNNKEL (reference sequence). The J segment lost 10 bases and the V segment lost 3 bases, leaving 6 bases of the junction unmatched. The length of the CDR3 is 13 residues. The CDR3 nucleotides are TGTGCCAGCAGCCAGACAGGGTTTCCTCCCCAGCATTTT. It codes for CASSQTGFPPQHF.

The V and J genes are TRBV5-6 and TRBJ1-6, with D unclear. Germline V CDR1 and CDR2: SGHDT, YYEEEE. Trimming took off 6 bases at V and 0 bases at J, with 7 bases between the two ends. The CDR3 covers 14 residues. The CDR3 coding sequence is TGTGCCAGCACCGCCGACTCCTATAATTCACCCCTCCACTTT. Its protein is CASTADSYNSPLHF.

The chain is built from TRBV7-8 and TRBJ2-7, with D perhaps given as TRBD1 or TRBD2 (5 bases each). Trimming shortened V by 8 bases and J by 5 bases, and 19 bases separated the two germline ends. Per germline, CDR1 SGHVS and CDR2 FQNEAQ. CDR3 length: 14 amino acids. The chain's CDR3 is CASARDGLRDEQYF. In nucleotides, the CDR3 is TGTGCCAGCGCCCGGGACGGCCTAAGGGACGAGCAGTACTTC.

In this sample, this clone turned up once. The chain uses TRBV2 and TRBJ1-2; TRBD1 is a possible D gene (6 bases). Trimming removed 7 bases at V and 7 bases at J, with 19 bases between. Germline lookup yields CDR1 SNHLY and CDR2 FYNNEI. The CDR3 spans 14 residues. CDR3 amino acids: CASTIQGALVGYTF. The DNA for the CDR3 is TGTGCCAGCACCATACAGGGAGCTTTAGTTGGCTACACCTTC.

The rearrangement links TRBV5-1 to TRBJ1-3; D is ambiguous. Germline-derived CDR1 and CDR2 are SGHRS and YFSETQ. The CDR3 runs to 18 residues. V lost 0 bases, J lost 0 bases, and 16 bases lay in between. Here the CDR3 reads CASSLDVARTLSGNTIYF. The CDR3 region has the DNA TGCGCCAGCAGCTTGGACGTCGCCAGGACCCTCTCTGGAAACACCATATATTTT.

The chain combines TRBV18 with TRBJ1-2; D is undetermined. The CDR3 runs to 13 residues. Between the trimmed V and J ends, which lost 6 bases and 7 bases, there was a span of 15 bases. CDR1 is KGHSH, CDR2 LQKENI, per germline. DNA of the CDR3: TGTGCCAGCTCGCCCGGGCGGCTCGGTGGCTACACCTTC. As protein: CASSPGRLGGYTF.

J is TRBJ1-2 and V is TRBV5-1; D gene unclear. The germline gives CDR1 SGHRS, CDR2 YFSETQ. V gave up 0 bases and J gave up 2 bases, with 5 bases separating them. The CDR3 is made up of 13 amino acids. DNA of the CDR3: TGCGCCAGCAGCTTGGGAGGGAACTATGGCTACACCTTC. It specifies CASSLGGNYGYTF. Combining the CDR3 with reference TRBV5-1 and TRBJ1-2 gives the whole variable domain KAGVTQTPRYLIKTRGQQVTLSCSPISGHRSVSWYQQTPGQGLQFLFEYFSETQRNKGNFPGRFSGRQFSNSRSEMNVSTLELGDSALYLCASSLGGNYGYTFGSGTRLTVV.

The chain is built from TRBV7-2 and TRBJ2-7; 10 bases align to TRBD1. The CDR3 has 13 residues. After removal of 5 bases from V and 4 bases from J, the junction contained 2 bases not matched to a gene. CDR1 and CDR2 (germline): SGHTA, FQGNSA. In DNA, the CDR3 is TGTGCCAGCAGCCCGGGACAGGGGTACGAGCAGTACTTC. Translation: CASSPGQGYEQYF. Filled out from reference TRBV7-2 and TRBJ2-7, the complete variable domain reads GAGVSQSPSNKVTEKGKDVELRCDPISGHTALYWYRQSLGQGLEFLIYFQGNSAPDKSGLPSDRFSAERTGGSVSTLTIQRTQQEDSAVYLCASSPGQGYEQYFGPGTRLTVT.

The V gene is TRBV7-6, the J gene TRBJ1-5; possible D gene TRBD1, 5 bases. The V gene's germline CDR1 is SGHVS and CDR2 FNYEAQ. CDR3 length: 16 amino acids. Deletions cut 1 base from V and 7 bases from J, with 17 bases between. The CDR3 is CASSLVGPGEGQPQHF. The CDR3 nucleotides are TGTGCCAGCAGCTTAGTGGGGCCCGGTGAAGGCCAGCCCCAGCATTTT. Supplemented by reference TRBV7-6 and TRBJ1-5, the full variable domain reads GAGVSQSPRYKVTKRGQDVALRCDPISGHVSLYWYRQALGQGPEFLTYFNYEAQQDKSGLPNDRFSAERPEGSISTLTIQRTEQRDSAMYRCASSLVGPGEGQPQHFGDGTRLSIL.

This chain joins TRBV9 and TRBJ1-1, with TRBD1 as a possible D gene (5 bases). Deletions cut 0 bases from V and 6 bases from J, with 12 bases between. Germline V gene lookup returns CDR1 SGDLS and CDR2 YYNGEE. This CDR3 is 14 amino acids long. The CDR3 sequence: CASSVVEGLAEAFF. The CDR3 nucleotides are TGTGCCAGCAGCGTAGTAGAGGGGTTGGCTGAAGCTTTCTTT.

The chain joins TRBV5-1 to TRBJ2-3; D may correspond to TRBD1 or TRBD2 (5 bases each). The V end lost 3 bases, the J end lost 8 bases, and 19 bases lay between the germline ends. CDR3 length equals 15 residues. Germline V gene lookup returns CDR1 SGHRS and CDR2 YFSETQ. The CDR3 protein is CASSYPGPSFGTQYF. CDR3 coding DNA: TGCGCCAGCAGCTACCCGGGACCTTCTTTCGGTACGCAGTATTTT.

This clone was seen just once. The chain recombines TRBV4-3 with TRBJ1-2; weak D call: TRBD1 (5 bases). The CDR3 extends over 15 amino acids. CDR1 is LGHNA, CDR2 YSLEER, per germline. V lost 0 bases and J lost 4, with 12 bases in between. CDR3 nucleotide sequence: TGCGCCAGCAGCCAAGATCATTTGGGGGGCTATGGCTACACCTTC. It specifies CASSQDHLGGYGYTF.

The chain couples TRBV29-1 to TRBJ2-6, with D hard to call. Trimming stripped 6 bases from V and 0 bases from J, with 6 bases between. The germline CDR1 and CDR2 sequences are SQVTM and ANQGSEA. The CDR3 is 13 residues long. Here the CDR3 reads CSVIGSGANVLTF. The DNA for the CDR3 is TGCAGCGTCATAGGCTCTGGGGCCAACGTCCTGACTTTC.

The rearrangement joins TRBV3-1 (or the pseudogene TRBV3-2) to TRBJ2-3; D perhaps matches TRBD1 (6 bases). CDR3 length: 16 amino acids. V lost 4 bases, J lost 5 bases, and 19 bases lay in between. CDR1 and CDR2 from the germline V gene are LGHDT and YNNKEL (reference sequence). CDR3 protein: CASSPQPWGQGDTQYF. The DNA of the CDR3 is TGTGCCAGCAGCCCTCAGCCCTGGGGGCAGGGAGATACGCAGTATTTT.

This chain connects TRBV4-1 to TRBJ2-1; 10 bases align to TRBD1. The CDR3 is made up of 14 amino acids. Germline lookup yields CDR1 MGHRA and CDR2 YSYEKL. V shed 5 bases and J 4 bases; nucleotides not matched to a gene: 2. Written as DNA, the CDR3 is TGCGCCAGCAGCTCGGGACAGGGGTACAATGAGCAGTTCTTC. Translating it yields CASSSGQGYNEQFF.

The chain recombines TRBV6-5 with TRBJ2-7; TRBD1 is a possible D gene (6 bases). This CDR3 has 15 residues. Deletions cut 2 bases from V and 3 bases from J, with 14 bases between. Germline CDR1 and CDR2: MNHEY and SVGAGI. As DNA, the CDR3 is TGTGCCAGCAGTTACGGGGGCCCAGGCAGCTACGAGCAGTACTTC. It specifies CASSYGGPGSYEQYF.

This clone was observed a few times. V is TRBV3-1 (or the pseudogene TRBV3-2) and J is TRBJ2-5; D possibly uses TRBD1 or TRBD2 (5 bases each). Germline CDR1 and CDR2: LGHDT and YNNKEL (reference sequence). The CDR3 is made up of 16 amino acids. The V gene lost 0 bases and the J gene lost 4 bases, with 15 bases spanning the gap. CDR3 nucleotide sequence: TGTGCCAGCAGCCAAGATCCCCCGGGGCCTAGAGAGACCCAGTACTTC. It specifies CASSQDPPGPRETQYF.

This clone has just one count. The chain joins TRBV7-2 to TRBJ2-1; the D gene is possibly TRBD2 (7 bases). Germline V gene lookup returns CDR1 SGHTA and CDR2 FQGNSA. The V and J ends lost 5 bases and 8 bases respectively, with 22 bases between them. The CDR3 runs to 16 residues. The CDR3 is CASSPDSEGGRYEQFF. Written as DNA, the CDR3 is TGTGCCAGCAGCCCCGATTCTGAGGGGGGGCGATATGAGCAGTTCTTC. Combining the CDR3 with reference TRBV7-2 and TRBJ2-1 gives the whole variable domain GAGVSQSPSNKVTEKGKDVELRCDPISGHTALYWYRQSLGQGLEFLIYFQGNSAPDKSGLPSDRFSAERTGGSVSTLTIQRTQQEDSAVYLCASSPDSEGGRYEQFFGPGTRLTVL.

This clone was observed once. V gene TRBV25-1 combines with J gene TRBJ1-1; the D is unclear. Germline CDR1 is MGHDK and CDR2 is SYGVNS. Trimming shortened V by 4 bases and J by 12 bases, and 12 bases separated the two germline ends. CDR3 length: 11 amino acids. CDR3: CASSVNEYPFF. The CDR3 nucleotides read TGTGCCAGCAGTGTCAACGAGTATCCTTTCTTT. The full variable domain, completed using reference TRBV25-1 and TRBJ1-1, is EADIYQTPRYLVIGTGKKITLECSQTMGHDKMYWYQQDPGMELHLIHYSYGVNSTEKGDLSSESTVSRIRTEHFPLTLESARPSHTSQYLCASSVNEYPFFGQGTRLTVV.